The TCR beta chain under discussion was sequenced for a study of blood T cell repertoires in COVID-19. Study-level background: In each case, the material was cDNA or gDNA derived from T cells, B-cell-depleted T cells, or PBMCs.

Source study methods: Reference gene primer amplification gave nucleated cell count estimates. Data came from immunoSEQ multiplex PCR; TCRdb stores just in-frame clones and leaves some out. V, J and clone size are taken as reported in that table, and D and trimming were inferred from the DNA itself. The table has 30,000 or so clones, 88% seen once; the top ten hold 6.5% to 10%. In germline, CDR1 is SGHDT, CDR2 YYEEEE. This CDR3 region has 15 residues. V was clipped by 0 bases and J by 4 bases, with 11 bases between them. During active infection, Seattle patients enrolled and were then monitored through disease.

The sample taken for sequencing was peripheral blood. The genes are TRBV5-6 and TRBJ2-1; no clear D. This sequence originates from a man in his sixties with COVID-19, enrolled during active disease. The CDR3 loop is CASSLAVNSYNEQFF. DNA of the CDR3: TGTGCCAGCAGCTTGGCTGTTAACAGTTACAATGAGCAGTTCTTC.